This T cell receptor beta chain was sequenced for a study of regulatory T cells in long-lasting Graves disease. Assembly of TCR beta libraries relied on iRepertoire HTBI primers together with Arm-PCR of CDR3 regions. TCRdb processed the multiplex PCR reads anew with MiXCR; each CDR3 protein has one entry. The table lists 410,000 or so distinct CDR3 sequences, about 15% of them singletons, with roughly a sixth in the top ten. Specified time point: newly diagnosed GD, antithyroid drugs for less than 3 months. PBMC-derived RNA was used for the TCR library. The V gene lost 0 bases and the J gene lost 4 bases, with 13 bases spanning the gap. The CDR3 has 16 amino acids. The germline V gene has CDR1 SGHNT and CDR2 YENEEA. This clonotype was found many times. These sequences were also reported in another study, on T cells in Graves' hyperthyroidism and ophthalmopathy. From that second work: RT-PCR in the first round (using the HTBI primer set) targeted the TCR CDR3.

The chain combines TRBV11-3 with TRBJ2-1; D is undetermined. This clonotype originated in a woman under 40 with Graves disease. The input for sequencing was peripheral blood mononuclear cells (PBMCs), taken at new diagnosis, from a patient treated with antithyroid drugs. CDR3 sequence: CASSLDLGSLYNEQFF. For the CDR3, the DNA is TGTGCCAGCAGCTTAGATCTCGGGTCCCTATACAATGAGCAGTTCTTC.